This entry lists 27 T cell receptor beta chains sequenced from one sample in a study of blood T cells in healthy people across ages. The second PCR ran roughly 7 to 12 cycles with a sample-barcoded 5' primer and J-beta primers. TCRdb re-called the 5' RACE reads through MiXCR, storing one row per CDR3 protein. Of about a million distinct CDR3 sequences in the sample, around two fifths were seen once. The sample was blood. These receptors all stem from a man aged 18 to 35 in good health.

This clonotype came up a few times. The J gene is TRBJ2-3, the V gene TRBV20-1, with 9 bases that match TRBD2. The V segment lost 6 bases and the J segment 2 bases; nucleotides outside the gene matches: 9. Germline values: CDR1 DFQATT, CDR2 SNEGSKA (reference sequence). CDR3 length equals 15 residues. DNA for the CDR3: TGCAGTGCGGGAAGCGGGGGGCCCTCCACAGATACGCAGTATTTT. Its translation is CSAGSGGPSTDTQYF.

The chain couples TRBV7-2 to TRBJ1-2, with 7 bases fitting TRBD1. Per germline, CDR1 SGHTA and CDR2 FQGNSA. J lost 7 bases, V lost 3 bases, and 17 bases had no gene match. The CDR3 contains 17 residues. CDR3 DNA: TGTGCCAGCAGCTTTCCCCCCCGACAGGGTTGGGGCGGTGGCTACACCTTC. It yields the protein CASSFPPRQGWGGGYTF.

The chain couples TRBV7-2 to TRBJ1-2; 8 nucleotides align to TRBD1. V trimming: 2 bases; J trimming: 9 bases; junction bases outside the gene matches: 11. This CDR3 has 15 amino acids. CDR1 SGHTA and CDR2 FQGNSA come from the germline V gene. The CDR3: CASSLPGGLSLSYTF. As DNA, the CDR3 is TGTGCCAGCAGCTTACCAGGGGGCCTATCTTTGAGCTACACCTTC.

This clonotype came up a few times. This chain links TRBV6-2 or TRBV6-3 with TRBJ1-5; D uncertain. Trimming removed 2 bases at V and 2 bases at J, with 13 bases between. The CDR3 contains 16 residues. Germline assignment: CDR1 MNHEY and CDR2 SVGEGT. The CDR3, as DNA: TGTGCCAGCAGTTACCGGGCGGGGATCGGCAATCAGCCCCAGCATTTT. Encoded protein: CASSYRAGIGNQPQHF.

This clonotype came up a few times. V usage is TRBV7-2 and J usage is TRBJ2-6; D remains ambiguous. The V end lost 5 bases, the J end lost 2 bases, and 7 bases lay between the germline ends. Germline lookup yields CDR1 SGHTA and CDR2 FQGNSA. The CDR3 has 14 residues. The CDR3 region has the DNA TGTGCCAGCAGCGCCAGTCCTGGGGCCAACGTCCTGACTTTC. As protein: CASSASPGANVLTF.

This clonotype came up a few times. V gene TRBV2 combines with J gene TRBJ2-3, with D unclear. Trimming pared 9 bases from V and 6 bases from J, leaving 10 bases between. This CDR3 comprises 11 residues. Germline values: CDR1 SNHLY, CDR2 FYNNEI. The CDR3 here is CARRIGDTQYF. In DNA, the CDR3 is TGTGCCAGGAGAATTGGGGATACGCAGTATTTT.

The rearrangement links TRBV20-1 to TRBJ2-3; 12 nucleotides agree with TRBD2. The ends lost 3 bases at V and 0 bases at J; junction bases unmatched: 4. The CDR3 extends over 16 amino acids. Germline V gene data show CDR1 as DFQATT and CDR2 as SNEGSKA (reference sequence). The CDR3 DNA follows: TGCAGTGCTAGGCCTAGCGGGAGGGCAAGCACAGATACGCAGTATTTT. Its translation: CSARPSGRASTDTQYF.

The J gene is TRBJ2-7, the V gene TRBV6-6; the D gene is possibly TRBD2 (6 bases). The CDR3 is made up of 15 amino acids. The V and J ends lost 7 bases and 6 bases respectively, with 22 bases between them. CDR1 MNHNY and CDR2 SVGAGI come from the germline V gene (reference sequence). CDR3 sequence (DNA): TGTGCCAGCACCCAAGGCGGGATCGGGGGTCGCGAGCAGTACTTC. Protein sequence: CASTQGGIGGREQYF.

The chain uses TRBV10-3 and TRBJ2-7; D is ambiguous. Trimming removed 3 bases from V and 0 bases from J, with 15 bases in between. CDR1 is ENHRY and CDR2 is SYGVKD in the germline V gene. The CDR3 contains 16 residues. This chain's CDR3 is CAISDPWTQSSYEQYF. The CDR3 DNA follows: TGTGCCATCAGTGACCCCTGGACCCAAAGCTCCTACGAGCAGTACTTC.

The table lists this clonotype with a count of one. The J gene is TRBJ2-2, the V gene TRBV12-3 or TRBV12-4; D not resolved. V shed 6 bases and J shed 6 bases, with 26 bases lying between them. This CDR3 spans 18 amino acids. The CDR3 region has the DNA TGTGCCAGCAGCCCCCGACTGATACACCCGAAGATCTCCGGGGAGCTGTTTTTT. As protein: CASSPRLIHPKISGELFF.

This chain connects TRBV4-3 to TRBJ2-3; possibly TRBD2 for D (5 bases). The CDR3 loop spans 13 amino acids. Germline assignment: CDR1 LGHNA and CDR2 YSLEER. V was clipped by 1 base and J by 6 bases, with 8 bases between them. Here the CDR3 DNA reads TGCGCCAGCAGCCAAGCGGAGGATGATACGCAGTATTTT. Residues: CASSQAEDDTQYF.

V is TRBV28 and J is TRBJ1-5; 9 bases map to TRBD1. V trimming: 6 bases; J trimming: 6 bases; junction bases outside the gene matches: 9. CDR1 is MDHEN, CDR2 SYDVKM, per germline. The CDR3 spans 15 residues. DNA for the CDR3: TGTGCCAGCAGAACGGGACAGGGAGGTGGTCAGCCCCAGCATTTT. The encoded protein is CASRTGQGGGQPQHF. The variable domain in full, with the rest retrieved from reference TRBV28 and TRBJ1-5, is DVKVTQSSRYLVKRTGEKVFLECVQDMDHENMFWYRQDPGLGLRLIYFSYDVKMKEKGDIPEGYSVSREKKERFSLILESASTNQTSMYLCASRTGQGGGQPQHFGDGTRLSIL.

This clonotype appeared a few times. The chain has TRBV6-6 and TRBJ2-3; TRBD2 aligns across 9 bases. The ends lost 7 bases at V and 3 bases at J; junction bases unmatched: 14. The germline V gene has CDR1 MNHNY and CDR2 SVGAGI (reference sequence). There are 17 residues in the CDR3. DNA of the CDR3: TGTGCCAGCACTGGTTCTAGCGGGGACCAAACTACAGATACGCAGTATTTT. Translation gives CASTGSSGDQTTDTQYF.

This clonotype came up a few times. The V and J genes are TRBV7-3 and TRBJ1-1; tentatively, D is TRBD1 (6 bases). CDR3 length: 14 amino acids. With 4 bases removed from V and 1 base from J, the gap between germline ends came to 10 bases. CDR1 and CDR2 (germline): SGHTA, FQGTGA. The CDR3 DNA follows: TGTGCCAGCAGCTCCGTGGACAGGAACACTGAAGCTTTCTTT. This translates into CASSSVDRNTEAFF.

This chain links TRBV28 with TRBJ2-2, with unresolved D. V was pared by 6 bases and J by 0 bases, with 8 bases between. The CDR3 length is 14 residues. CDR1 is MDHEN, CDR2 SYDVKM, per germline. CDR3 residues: CASRPETNTGELFF. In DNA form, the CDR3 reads TGTGCCAGCAGGCCCGAAACGAACACCGGGGAGCTGTTTTTT.

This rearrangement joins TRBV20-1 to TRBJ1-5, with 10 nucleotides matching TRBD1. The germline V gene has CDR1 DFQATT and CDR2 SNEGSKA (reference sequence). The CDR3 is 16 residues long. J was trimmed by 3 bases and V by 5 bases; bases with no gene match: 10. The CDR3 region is CSAASGQGSVNQPQHF. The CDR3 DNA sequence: TGCAGTGCTGCCTCGGGACAGGGGAGCGTCAATCAGCCCCAGCATTTT.

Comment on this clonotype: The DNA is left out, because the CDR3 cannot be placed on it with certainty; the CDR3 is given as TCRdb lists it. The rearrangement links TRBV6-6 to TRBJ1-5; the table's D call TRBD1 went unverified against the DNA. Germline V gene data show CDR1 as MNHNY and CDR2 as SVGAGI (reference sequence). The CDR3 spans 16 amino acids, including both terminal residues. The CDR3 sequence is CASSTSGDRYDQPQHF.

The CDR3 sequence is CASTRDRGNNSPLHF. DNA for the CDR3: TGTGCCAGCACCCGGGACAGGGGAAATAATTCACCCCTCCACTTT. The chain recombines TRBV27 with TRBJ1-6, with TRBD1 identical over 10 bases. Per the germline V gene, CDR1 is MNHEY and CDR2 is SMNVEV (reference sequence). J gave up 5 bases and V 7 bases, and 5 bases lay outside the gene matches. The CDR3 totals 15 residues.

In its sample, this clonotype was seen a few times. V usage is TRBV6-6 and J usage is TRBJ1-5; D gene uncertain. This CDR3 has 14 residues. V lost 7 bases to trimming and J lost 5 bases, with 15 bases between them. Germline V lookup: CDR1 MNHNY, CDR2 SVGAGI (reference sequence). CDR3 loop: CASTPRGVDQPQHF. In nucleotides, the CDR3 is TGTGCCAGCACCCCTCGTGGCGTCGATCAGCCCCAGCATTTT.

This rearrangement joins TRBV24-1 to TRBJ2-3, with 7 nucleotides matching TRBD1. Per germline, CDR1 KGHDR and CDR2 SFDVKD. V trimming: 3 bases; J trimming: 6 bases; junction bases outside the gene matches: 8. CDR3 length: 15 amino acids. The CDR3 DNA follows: TGTGCCACCAGTGATGGACAGGAACGGGCCGATACGCAGTATTTT. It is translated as CATSDGQERADTQYF.

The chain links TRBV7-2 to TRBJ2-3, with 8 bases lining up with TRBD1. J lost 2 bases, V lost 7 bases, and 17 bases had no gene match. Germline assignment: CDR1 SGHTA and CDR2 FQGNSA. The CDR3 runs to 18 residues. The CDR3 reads CASTLSRGQGGDTDTQYF. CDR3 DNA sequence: TGTGCCAGCACCCTCTCTCGTGGACAGGGCGGTGACACAGATACGCAGTATTTT.

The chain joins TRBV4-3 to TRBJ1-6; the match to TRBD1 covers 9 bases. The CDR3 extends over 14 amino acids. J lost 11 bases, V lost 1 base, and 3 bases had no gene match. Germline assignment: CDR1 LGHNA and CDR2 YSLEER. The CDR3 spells CASSQVTGGTPLHF. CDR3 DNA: TGCGCCAGCAGCCAAGTGACAGGGGGAACACCCCTCCACTTT.

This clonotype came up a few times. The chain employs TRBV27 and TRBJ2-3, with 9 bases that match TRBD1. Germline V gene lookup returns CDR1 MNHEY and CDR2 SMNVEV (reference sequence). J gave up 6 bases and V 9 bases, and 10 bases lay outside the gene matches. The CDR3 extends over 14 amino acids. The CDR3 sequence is CASSTGTGYDTQYF. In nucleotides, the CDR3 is TGTGCCAGTTCGACCGGGACAGGGTACGATACGCAGTATTTT.

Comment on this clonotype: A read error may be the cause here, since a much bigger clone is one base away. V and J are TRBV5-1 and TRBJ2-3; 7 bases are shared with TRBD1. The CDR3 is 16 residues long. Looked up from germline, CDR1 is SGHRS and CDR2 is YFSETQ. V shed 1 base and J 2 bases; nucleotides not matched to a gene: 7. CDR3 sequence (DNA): TGCGCCAGCAGCTTGTTCGTAGGGGGCGACACAGATACGCAGTATTTT. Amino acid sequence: CASSLFVGGDTDTQYF.

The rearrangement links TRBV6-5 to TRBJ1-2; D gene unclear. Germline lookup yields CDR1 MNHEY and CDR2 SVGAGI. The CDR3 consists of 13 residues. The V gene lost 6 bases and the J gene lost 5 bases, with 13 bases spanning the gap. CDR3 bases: TGTGCCAGCAGGACCCCCTCGGGTTATGGCTACACCTTC. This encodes CASRTPSGYGYTF.

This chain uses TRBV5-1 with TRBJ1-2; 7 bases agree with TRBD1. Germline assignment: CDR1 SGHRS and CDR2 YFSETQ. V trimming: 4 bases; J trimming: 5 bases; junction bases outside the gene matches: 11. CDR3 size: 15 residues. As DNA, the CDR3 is TGCGCCAGCAGCCAAGGAGCTTTGACAGGGTATGGCTACACCTTC. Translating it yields CASSQGALTGYGYTF.

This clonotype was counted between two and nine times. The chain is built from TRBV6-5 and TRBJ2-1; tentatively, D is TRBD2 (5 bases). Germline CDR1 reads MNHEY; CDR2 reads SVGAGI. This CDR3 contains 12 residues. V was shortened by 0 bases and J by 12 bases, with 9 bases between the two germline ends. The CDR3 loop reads CASSYSRGRQFF. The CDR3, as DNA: TGTGCCAGCAGTTACTCGAGAGGGCGGCAGTTCTTC.